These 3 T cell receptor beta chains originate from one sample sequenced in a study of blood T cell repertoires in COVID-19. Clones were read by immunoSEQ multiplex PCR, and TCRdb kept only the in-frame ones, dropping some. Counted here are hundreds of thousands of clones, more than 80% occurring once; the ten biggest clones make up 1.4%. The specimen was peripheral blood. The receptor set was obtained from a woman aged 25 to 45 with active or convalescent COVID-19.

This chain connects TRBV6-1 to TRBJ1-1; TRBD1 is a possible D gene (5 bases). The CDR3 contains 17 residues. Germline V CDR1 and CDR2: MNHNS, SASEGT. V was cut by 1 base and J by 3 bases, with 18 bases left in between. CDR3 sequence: CASSEGPHDLRDTEAFF. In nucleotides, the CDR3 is TGTGCCAGCAGTGAAGGTCCCCATGATCTCAGGGACACTGAAGCTTTCTTT.

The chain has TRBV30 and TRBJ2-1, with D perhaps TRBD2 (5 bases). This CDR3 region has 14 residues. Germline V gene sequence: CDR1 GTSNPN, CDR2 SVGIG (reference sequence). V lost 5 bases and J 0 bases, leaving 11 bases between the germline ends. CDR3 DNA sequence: TGTGCCTGGTTACCCGCGGGCTCCTACAATGAGCAGTTCTTC. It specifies CAWLPAGSYNEQFF.

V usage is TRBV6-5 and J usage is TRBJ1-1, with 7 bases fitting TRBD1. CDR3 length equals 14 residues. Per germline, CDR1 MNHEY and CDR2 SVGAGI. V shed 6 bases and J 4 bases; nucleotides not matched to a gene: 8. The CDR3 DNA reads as TGTGCCAGCAGCCACTCGACAGGGTTCACTGAAGCTTTCTTT. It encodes CASSHSTGFTEAFF.